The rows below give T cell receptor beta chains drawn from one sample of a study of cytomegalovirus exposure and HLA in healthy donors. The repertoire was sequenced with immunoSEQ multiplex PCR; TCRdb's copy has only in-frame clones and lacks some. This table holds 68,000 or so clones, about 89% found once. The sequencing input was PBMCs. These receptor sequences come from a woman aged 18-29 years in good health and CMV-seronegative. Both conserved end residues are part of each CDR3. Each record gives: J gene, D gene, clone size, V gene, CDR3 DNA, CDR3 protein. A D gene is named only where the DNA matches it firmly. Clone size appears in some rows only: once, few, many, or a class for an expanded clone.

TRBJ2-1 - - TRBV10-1 TGCGCCAGCAGTGAGAAGCATGAGCAGTTCTTC CASSEKHEQFF
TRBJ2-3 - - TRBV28 TGTGCCAGCAGTTTTGTGGGAGGAATTGGAGATACGCAGTATTTT CASSFVGGIGDTQYF
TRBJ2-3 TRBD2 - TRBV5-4 TGTGCCAGCAGCTTGGCCGGGAGGTCAGATACGCAGTATTTT CASSLAGRSDTQYF
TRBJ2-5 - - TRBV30 TGTGCCTGGAGTGAACGGGGGACCCAGTACTTC CAWSERGTQYF
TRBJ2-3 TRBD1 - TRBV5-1 TGCGCCAGCAGCTTGCTAGGGGGCACAGGCGATACGCAGTATTTT CASSLLGGTGDTQYF
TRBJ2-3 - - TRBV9 TGTGCCAGCAGCGCGACACCCGGCACAGATACGCAGTATTTT CASSATPGTDTQYF
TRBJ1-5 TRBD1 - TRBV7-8 TGTGCCAGCAGCTTAGGAGGACAGGGAAATCAGCCCCAGCATTTT CASSLGGQGNQPQHF
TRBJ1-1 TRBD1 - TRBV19 TGTGCCAGTAGTATGGGGCGGAGGCAGGGGGCGCGAGGGACTGAAGCTTTCTTT CASSMGRRQGARGTEAFF
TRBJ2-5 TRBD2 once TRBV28 TGTGCCAGCAGCCCGGGACTAGCGGGGGGAGAGACCCAGTACTTC CASSPGLAGGETQYF
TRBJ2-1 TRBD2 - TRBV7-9 TGTGCCAGCAGCTTACTTTCTAGCGGGGGGGCCTATCAGTTCTTC CASSLLSSGGAYQFF
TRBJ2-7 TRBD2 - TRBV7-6 TGTGCCAGCAGCTTACAGCGGGGGGCCTACGAGCAGTACTTC CASSLQRGAYEQYF
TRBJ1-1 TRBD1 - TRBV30 TGTGCCTGGAGCGACCGGACAGGGTTCGAGGGGATCACTGAAGCTTTCTTT CAWSDRTGFEGITEAFF
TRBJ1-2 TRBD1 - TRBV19 TGTGCCAGCCTAGGGGGCCTCTATGGCTACACCTTC CASLGGLYGYTF
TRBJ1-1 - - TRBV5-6 TGTGCCAGCAGCTCCACCGGGGGGGACACTGAAGCTTTCTTT CASSSTGGDTEAFF
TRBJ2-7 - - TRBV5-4 TGTGCCAGCGCGCCAAACAGGGTGGAAAGGCAGTACTTC CASAPNRVERQYF
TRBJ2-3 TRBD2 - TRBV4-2 TGTGCCAGCAGCCAAGATCCGTTAGCGGGGGGGCTAACAGATACGCAGTATTTT CASSQDPLAGGLTDTQYF
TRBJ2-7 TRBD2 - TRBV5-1 TGCGCCAGCAGCTGGGGGACTAGCGGGAGCTACGAGCAGTACTTC CASSWGTSGSYEQYF
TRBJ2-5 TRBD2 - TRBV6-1 TGTGCCAGCATCCAAGCGGGAGTCCTCCAAGAGACCCAGTACTTC CASIQAGVLQETQYF
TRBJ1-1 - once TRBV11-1 TGTGCCAGCAGCTTAGTGGACAGCGGCACTGAAGCTTTCTTT CASSLVDSGTEAFF
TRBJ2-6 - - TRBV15 TGTGCCACCAGCAGTCACTACTCTGGGGCCAACGTCCTGACTTTC CATSSHYSGANVLTF
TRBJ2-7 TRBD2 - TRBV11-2 TGTGCCAGCAGCCTCTCTCCGGCTAGCGGGACCTACGAGCAGTACTTC CASSLSPASGTYEQYF
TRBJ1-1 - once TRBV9 TGTGCCAGCGCAACAATGAACACTGAAGCTTTCTTT CASATMNTEAFF
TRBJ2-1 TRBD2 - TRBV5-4 TGTGCCAGCAGCCCAGGACTAGCGGGGGGTAAGAATGAGCAGTTCTTC CASSPGLAGGKNEQFF
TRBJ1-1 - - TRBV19 TGTGCCAGTAGGCGACAGAAGAACACTGAAGCTTTCTTT CASRRQKNTEAFF
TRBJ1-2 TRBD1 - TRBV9 TGTGCCAGCAGCGGACAGGGGAATGGCTACACCTTC CASSGQGNGYTF
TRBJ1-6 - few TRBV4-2 TGTGCCAGCAGCCAATCGGGGGGGCGGCAGGGTTCACCCCTCCACTTT CASSQSGGRQGSPLHF
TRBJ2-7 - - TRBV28 TGTGCCAGTCAAACACCGGGACTTTCCTACGAGCAGTACTTC CASQTPGLSYEQYF
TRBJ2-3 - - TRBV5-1 TGCGCCAGCAGCCGTGGTGAACAGCCTAGCACAGATACGCAGTATTTT CASSRGEQPSTDTQYF
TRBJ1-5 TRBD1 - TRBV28 TGTGCCAGCAGTCCTCCGGGACAGGGCAATCAGCCCCAGCATTTT CASSPPGQGNQPQHF
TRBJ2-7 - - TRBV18 TGTGCCAGCTCACGGATACAGTCCTACGAGCAGTACTTC CASSRIQSYEQYF
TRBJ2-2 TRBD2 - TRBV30 TGTGCCTGGAGCAAGACCCTAGCGGGACCCGGGGAGCTGTTTTTT CAWSKTLAGPGELFF
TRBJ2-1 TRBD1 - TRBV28 TGTGCCAGCAACGAGGGACAGGGCTCGGATGAGCAGTTCTTC CASNEGQGSDEQFF
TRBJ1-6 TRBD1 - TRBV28 TGTGCCAGCAGGGACACAGGGGAACATTCACCCCTCCACTTT CASRDTGEHSPLHF
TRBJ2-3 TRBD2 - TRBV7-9 TGTGCCAGCAGCCCTAGCGGGGGGGCGACAGATACGCAGTATTTT CASSPSGGATDTQYF
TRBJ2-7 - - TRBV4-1 TGCGCCAGCAGCCAAGTTTCGGGGAGAGCCTACGAGCAGTACTTC CASSQVSGRAYEQYF
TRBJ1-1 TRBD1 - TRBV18 TGTGCCAGCTCACCCCAAACCACGACAGGGGGAGACACTGAAGCTTTCTTT CASSPQTTTGGDTEAFF
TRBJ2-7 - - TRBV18 TGTGCCAGCTCACCACCCGGGTCCAACTACTACGAGCAGTACTTC CASSPPGSNYYEQYF
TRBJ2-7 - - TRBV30 TGTGCCTGGAGTGTAGGGGGTTACGAGCAGTACTTC CAWSVGGYEQYF
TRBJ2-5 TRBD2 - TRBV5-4 TGTGCCAGCAGCTCCGGACTAGCGGGGGGCCAAGAGACCCAGTACTTC CASSSGLAGGQETQYF
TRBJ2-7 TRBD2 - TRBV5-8 TGTGCCAGCAGCGGGGACTATGGTTTTTACGAGCAGTACTTC CASSGDYGFYEQYF
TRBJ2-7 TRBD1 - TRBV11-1 TGTGCCAGCAGCGGAGAGGACAGGGGCGCCTACGAGCAGTACTTC CASSGEDRGAYEQYF
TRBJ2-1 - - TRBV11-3 TGTGCCAGCAGCTTAATAGCCAGCTCCTACAATGAGCAGTTCTTC CASSLIASSYNEQFF
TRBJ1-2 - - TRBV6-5 TGTGCCAGCAGTTACTCGTACAGGGACTATGGCTACACCTTC CASSYSYRDYGYTF